A selection of T cell receptor beta chains follows, all from one sample in a study of cytomegalovirus exposure and HLA in healthy donors. Repertoires were generated with immunoSEQ multiplex PCR, while TCRdb's copy carries only in-frame clones and drops some. The data show 100,000 to 150,000 clones, with roughly 88% seen just once and roughly 3% held by the top ten. The sequenced material came from PBMCs. These receptors were obtained from a man aged 45-65 years in good health and CMV-seronegative. Both conserved end residues are part of each CDR3. The D gene is left open where the match is weak. Clone size, where shown, is once, few, many, or a class for clones that have expanded.

j_call	d_call	v_call	clone_size	cdr3_nt	cdr3_aa
TRBJ2-7	TRBD1	TRBV20-1	NA	TGCCCCGGGACAGAGGAAGACGAGCAGTACTTC	CPGTEEDEQYF
TRBJ2-7	TRBD1	TRBV5-4	NA	TGTGCCAGCAGCTTAGGGACAGGGATGAACGAGCAGTACTTC	CASSLGTGMNEQYF
TRBJ1-2	TRBD1	TRBV4-2	NA	TGTGCCAGCAGCCAAGTCGGACAGGGGCCTGGAGGCTACACCTTC	CASSQVGQGPGGYTF
TRBJ1-2	NA	TRBV7-2	NA	TGTGCCAGCAGCCCCCCCCGAGGGTACTATGGCTACACCTTC	CASSPPRGYYGYTF
TRBJ2-5	NA	TRBV14	NA	TGTGCCAGCAGCCAAGTGAGGGGGTGGGTGGAGACCCAGTACTTC	CASSQVRGWVETQYF
TRBJ1-5	TRBD1	TRBV2	NA	TGTGCCAGCAGTGGGGACAGGGGGGTCCGGGATCAGCCCCAGCATTTT	CASSGDRGVRDQPQHF
TRBJ2-1	NA	TRBV4-1	NA	TGCGCCAGCAGCCAATTATACAATGAGCAGTTCTTC	CASSQLYNEQFF
TRBJ2-7	NA	TRBV5-6	few	TGTGCCAGCAGCTTCCAGGCCGACAGCCCATTCGGAGGGGAGCAGTACTTC	CASSFQADSPFGGEQYF
TRBJ2-5	TRBD1	TRBV7-8	NA	TGTGCCAGCAGCATCCAGACAGGGTTAGGGGAGACCCAGTACTTC	CASSIQTGLGETQYF
TRBJ2-7	TRBD1	TRBV12-5	NA	TGTGCTAGTGGTTTGGTAACGGGACAGAGATACGAGCAGTACTTC	CASGLVTGQRYEQYF
TRBJ1-5	NA	TRBV7-9	NA	TGTGCCAGCAGCTTAAGGGGGAGCAATCAGCCCCAGCATTTT	CASSLRGSNQPQHF
TRBJ2-5	NA	TRBV6-1	NA	TGTGCCAGCAGTGAGGGGACTCTCCCATTTCAAGAGACCCAGTACTTC	CASSEGTLPFQETQYF
TRBJ1-1	NA	TRBV9	NA	TGTGCCAGCAGCGTTGGTATACACGGGGAATCTGAAGCTTTCTTT	CASSVGIHGESEAFF
TRBJ1-6	NA	TRBV6-1	few	TGTGCCAGCAGTGAAGGCGGGGGCGGTTCACCCCTCCACTTT	CASSEGGGGSPLHF